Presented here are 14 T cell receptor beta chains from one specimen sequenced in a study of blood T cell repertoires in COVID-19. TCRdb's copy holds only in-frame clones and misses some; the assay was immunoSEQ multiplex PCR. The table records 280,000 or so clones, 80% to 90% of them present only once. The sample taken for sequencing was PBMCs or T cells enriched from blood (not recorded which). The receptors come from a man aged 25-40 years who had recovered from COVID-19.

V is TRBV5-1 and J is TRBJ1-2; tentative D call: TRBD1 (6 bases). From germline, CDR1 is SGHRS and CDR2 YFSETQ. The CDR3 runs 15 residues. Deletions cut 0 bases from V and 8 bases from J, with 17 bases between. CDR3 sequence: CASSLDPGLQGGYTF. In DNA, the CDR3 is TGCGCCAGCAGCTTGGACCCCGGCCTTCAGGGGGGCTACACCTTC.

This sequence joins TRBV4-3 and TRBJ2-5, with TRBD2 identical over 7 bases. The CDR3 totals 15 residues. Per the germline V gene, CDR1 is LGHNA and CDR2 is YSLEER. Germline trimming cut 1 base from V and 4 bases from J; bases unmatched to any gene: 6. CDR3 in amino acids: CASSQVWGGRETQYF. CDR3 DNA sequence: TGCGCCAGCAGCCAAGTTTGGGGGGGACGAGAGACCCAGTACTTC.

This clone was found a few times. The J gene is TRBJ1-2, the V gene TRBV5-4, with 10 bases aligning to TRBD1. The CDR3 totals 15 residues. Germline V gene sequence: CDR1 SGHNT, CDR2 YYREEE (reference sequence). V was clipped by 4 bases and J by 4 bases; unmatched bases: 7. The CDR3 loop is CASSQRTGGFYGYTF. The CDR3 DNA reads TGTGCCAGCAGCCAAAGGACAGGGGGATTCTATGGCTACACCTTC. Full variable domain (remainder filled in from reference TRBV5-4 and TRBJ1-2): ETGVTQSPTHLIKTRGQQVTLRCSSQSGHNTVSWYQQALGQGPQFIFQYYREEENGRGNFPPRFSGLQFPNYSSELNVNALELDDSALYLCASSQRTGGFYGYTFGSGTRLTVV.

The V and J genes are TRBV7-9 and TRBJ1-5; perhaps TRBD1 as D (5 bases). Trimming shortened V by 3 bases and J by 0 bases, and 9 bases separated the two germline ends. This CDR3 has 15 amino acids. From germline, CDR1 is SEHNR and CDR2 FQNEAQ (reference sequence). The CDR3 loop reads CASSLLRVSNQPQHF. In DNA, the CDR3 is TGTGCCAGCAGCTTGCTCAGGGTTAGCAATCAGCCCCAGCATTTT.

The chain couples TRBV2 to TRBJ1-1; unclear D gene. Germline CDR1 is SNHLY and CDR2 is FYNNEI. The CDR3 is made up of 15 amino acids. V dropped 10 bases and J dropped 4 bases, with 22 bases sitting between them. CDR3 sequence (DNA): TGTGCCACCGCATTAGTTGCTGGTTCCTTCACTGAAGCTTTCTTT. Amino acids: CATALVAGSFTEAFF.

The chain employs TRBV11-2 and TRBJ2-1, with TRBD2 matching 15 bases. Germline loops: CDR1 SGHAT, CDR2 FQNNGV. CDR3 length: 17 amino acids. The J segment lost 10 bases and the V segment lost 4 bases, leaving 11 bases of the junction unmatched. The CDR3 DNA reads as TGTGCCAGCAGCTGGGAACGGACTAGCGGGGGGGCCAGGGAGCAGTTCTTC. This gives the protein CASSWERTSGGAREQFF.

As DNA, the CDR3 is TGTGCCAGCAGTTCGTTTTCTAGCGGGGCCCCATTCTCCTACAATGAGCAGTTCTTC. It codes for CASSSFSSGAPFSYNEQFF. V is TRBV27 and J is TRBJ2-1; 9 bases line up with TRBD2. CDR1 is MNHEY, CDR2 SMNVEV, per germline (reference sequence). Losses at the gene ends were 4 bases for V and 0 bases for J; bases not matched to a gene: 13. The CDR3 loop spans 19 amino acids.

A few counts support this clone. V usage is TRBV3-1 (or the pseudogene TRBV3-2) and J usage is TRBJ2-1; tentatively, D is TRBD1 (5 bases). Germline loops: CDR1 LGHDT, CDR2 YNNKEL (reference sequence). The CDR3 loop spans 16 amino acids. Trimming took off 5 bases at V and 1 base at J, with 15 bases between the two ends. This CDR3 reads CASSYSPDRSYNEQFF. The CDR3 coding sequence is TGTGCCAGCAGCTACAGCCCCGACAGATCCTACAATGAGCAGTTCTTC.

CDR3 protein: CASSWGQGSGNTIYF. The CDR3 DNA sequence: TGTGCCAGCAGTTGGGGTCAGGGATCTGGAAACACCATATATTTT. The chain recombines TRBV5-5 with TRBJ1-3, with a weak D call TRBD1 (5 bases). The CDR3 is made up of 15 amino acids. V was pared by 5 bases and J by 1 base, with 13 bases between. Per the germline V gene, CDR1 is SGHKS and CDR2 is YYEKEE (reference sequence).

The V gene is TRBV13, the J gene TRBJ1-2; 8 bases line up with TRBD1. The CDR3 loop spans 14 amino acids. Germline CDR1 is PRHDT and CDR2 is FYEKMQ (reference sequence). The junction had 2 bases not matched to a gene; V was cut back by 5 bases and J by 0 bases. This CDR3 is CASSRGQANYGYTF. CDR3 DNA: TGTGCCAGCAGCCGGGGACAGGCTAACTATGGCTACACCTTC.

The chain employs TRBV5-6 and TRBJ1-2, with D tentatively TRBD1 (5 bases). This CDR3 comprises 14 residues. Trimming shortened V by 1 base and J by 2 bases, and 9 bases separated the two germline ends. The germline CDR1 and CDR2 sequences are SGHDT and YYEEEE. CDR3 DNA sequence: TGTGCCAGCAGCTTGCAGGGTCTGAACTATGGCTACACCTTC. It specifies CASSLQGLNYGYTF.

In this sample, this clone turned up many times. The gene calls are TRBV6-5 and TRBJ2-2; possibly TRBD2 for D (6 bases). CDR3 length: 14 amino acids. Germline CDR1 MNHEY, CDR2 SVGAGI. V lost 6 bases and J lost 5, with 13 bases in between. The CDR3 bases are TGTGCCAGCAGAATCCTAGCGTGGACCGGGGAGCTGTTTTTT. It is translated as CASRILAWTGELFF.

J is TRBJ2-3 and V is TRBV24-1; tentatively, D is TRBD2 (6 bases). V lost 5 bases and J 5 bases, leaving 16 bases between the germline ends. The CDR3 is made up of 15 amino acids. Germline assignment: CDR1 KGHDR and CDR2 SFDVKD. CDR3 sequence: CATSGGVAEGDTQYF. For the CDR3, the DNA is TGTGCCACCAGTGGGGGGGTAGCGGAGGGAGATACGCAGTATTTT.

For the CDR3, the DNA is TGTGCCAGCAGTGACGTCTATTATGGCTACACCTTC. Translation: CASSDVYYGYTF. The genes are TRBV25-1 and TRBJ1-2, with D uncertain. V was shortened by 3 bases and J by 5 bases, with 7 bases between the two germline ends. The germline V gene encodes CDR1 MGHDK and CDR2 SYGVNS. CDR3 length: 12 residues.